This section outlines one T cell receptor beta chain sequence together with its context. This sample is drawn from a study of blood T cell repertoires in COVID-19. In the study overall: COVID-19 samples collected from the United States, Italy and Spain covered acute and convalescent phases.

Some clones are missing from TCRdb's copy, which holds only in-frame ones; the method was immunoSEQ multiplex PCR. The profile shows a few hundred thousand clones, around 89% of them singletons. The V end lost 3 bases, the J end lost 0 bases, and 9 bases lay between the germline ends. CDR3 size: 15 residues. Germline CDR1 MDHEN, CDR2 SYDVKM. The sample was PBMCs or T cells enriched from blood (not recorded which). The clonotype was recovered from a woman aged 25 to 39 who had recovered from COVID-19. This chain joins TRBV28 and TRBJ1-5, with D tentatively TRBD1 (5 bases). CDR3 in DNA: TGTGCCAGCAGTTTTCGGACACTTAGCAATCAGCCCCAGCATTTT. Amino acid sequence: CASSFRTLSNQPQHF.